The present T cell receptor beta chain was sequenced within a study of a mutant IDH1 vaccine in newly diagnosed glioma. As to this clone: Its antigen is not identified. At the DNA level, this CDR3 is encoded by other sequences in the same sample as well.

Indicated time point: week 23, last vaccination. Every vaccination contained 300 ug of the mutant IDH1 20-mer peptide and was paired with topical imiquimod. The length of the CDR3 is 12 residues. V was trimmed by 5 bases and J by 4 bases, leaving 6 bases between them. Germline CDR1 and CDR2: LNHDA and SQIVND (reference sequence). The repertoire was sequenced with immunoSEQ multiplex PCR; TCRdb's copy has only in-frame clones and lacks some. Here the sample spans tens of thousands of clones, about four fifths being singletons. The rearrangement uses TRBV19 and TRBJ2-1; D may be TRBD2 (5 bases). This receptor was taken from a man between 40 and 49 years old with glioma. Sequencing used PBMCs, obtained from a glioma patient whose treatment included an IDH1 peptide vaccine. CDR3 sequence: CASSRGYNEQFF. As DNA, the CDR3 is TGTGCCAGTAGTCGGGGTTACAATGAGCAGTTCTTC.